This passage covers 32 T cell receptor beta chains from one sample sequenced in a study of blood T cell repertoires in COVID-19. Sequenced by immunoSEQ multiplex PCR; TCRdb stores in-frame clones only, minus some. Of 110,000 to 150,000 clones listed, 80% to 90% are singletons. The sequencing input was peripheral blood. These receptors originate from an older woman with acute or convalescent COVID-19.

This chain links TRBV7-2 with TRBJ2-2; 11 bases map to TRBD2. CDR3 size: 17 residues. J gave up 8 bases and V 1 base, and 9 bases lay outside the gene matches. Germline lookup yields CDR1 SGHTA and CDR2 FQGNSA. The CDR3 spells CASSLELAGDLGGELFF. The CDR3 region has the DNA TGTGCCAGCAGCTTAGAACTAGCGGGGGACTTGGGAGGGGAGCTGTTTTTT.

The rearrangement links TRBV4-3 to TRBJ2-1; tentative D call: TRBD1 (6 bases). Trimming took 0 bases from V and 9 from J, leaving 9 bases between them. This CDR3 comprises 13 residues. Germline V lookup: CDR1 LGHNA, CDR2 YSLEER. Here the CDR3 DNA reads TGCGCCAGCAGCCAAGATGGGGGCCTTGAGCAGTTCTTC. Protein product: CASSQDGGLEQFF.

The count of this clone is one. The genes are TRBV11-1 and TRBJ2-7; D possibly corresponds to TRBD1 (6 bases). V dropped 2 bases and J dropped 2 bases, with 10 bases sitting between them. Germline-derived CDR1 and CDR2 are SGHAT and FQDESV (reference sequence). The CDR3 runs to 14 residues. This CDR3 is CASSLRRGPYEQYF. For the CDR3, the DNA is TGTGCCAGCAGCTTACGCAGGGGCCCCTACGAGCAGTACTTC.

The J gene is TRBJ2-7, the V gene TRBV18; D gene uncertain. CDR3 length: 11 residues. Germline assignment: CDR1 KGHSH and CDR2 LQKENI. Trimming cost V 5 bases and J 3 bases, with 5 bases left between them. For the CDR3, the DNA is TGTGCCAGCTCATCAAACTACGAGCAGTACTTC. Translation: CASSSNYEQYF.

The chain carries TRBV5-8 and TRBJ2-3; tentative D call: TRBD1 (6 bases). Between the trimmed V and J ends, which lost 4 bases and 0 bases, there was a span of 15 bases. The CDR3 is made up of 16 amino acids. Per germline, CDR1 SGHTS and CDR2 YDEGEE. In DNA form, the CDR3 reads TGTGCCAGCAGCAGGGGGTGGGCCTCTAGCACAGATACGCAGTATTTT. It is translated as CASSRGWASSTDTQYF.

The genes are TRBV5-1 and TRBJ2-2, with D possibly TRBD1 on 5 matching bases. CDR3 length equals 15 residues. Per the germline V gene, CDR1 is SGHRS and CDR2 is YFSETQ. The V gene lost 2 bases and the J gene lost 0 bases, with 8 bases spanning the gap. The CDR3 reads CASSFGQSNTGELFF. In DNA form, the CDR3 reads TGCGCCAGCAGCTTTGGACAATCGAACACCGGGGAGCTGTTTTTT. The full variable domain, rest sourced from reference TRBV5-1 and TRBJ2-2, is KAGVTQTPRYLIKTRGQQVTLSCSPISGHRSVSWYQQTPGQGLQFLFEYFSETQRNKGNFPGRFSGRQFSNSRSEMNVSTLELGDSALYLCASSFGQSNTGELFFGEGSRLTVL.

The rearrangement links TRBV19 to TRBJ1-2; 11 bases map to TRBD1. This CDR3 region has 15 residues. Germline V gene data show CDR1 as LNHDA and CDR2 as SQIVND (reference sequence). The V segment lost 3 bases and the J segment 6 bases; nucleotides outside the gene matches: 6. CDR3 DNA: TGTGCCAGTAGTATTTATCGGACAGGGGGCAATGGCTACACCTTC. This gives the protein CASSIYRTGGNGYTF.

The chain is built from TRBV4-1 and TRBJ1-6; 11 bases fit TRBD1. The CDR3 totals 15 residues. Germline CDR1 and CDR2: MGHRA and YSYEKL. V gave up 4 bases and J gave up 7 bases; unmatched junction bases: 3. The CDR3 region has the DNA TGCGCCAGCAGCCGAGGACAGGGGGCGAATTCACCCCTCCACTTT. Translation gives CASSRGQGANSPLHF.

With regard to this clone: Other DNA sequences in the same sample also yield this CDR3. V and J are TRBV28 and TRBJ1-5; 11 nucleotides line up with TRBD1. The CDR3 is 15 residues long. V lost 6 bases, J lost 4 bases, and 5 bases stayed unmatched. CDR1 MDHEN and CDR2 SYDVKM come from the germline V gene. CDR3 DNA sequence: TGTGCCAGCAGCCTGGACAGGGGGCAAAATCAGCCCCAGCATTTT. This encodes CASSLDRGQNQPQHF.

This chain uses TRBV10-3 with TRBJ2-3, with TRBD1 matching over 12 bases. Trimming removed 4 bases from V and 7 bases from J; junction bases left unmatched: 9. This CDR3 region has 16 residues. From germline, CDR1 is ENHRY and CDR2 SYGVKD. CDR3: CAISGVGQGAANTQYF. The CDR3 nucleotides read TGTGCCATCAGTGGTGTGGGACAGGGGGCTGCAAATACGCAGTATTTT.

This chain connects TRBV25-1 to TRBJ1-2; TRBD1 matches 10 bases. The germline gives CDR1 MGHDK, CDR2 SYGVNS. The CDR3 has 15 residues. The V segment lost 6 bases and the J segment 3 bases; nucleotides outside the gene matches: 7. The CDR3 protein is CASRGQGPWYYGYTF. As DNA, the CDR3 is TGTGCCAGCAGGGGACAGGGGCCGTGGTACTATGGCTACACCTTC.

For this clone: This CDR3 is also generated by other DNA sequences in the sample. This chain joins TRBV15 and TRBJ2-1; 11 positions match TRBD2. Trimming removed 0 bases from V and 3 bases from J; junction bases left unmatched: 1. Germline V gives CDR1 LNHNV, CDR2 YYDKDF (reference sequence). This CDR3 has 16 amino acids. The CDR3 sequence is CATSRDLAGGYNEQFF. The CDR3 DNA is TGTGCCACCAGCAGAGATCTAGCGGGGGGCTACAATGAGCAGTTCTTC.

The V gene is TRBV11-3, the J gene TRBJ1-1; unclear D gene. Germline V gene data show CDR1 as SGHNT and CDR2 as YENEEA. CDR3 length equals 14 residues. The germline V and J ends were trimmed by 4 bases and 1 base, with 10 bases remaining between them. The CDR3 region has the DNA TGTGCCAGCAGCTACTCCTCGTCGAACACTGAAGCTTTCTTT. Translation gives CASSYSSSNTEAFF.

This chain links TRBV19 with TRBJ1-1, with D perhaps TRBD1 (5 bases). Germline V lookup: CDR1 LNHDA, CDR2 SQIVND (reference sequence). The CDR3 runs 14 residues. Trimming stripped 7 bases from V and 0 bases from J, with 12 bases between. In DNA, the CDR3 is TGTGCCAGTAACCGGGCAGGGCTGAACACTGAAGCTTTCTTT. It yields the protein CASNRAGLNTEAFF.

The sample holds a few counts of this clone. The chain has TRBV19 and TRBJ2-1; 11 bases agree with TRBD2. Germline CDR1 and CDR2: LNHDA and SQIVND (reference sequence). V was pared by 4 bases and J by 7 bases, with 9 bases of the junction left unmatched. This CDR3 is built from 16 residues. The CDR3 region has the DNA TGTGCCAGTAGTAAATATAGCGGGGGGGCCACGAATGAGCAGTTCTTC. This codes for CASSKYSGGATNEQFF.

CDR3 sequence reads: CASSLAFLDRNSGNTIYF. The CDR3, as DNA: TGTGCCAGCAGCTTAGCGTTCCTGGACAGAAACTCTGGAAACACCATATATTTT. The rearrangement joins TRBV7-8 to TRBJ1-3, with D possibly matching TRBD1 (6 bases). The germline V gene encodes CDR1 SGHVS and CDR2 FQNEAQ. This CDR3 spans 18 amino acids. Trimming took 0 bases from V and 0 from J, leaving 15 bases between them.

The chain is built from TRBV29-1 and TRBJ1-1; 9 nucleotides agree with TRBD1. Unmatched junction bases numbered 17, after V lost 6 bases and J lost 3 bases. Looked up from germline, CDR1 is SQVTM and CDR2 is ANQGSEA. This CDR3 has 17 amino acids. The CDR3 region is CSVVGDIDRGMDTEAFF. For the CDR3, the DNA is TGCAGCGTGGTGGGAGATATAGACAGGGGGATGGACACTGAAGCTTTCTTT.

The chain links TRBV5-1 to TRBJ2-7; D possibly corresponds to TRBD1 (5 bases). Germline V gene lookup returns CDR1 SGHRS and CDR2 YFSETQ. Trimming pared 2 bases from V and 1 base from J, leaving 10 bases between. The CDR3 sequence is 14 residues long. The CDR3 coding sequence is TGCGCCAGCAGCTTAATTCAGGGATCCTACGAGCAGTACTTC. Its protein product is CASSLIQGSYEQYF.

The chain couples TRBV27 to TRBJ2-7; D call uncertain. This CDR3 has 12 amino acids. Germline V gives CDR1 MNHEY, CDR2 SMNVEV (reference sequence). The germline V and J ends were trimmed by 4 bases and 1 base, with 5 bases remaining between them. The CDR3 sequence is CASSSPSYEQYF. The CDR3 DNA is TGTGCCAGCAGTTCCCCTTCCTACGAGCAGTACTTC.

The CDR3 nucleotides read TGCGCCAGCAGCCCGGGACAGGGGGTAGAAGCTTTCTTT. It translates to CASSPGQGVEAFF. The chain carries TRBV5-1 and TRBJ1-1; 11 bases are a match to TRBD1. This CDR3 has 13 amino acids. Germline trimming cut 4 bases from V and 8 bases from J; bases unmatched to any gene: 4. CDR1 SGHRS and CDR2 YFSETQ come from the germline V gene.

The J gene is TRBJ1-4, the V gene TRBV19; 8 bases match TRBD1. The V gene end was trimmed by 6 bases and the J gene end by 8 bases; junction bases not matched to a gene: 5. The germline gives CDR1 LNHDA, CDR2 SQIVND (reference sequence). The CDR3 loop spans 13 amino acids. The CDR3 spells CASSTTGVEKLFF. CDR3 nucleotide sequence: TGTGCCAGTAGCACGACAGGGGTCGAAAAACTGTTTTTT.

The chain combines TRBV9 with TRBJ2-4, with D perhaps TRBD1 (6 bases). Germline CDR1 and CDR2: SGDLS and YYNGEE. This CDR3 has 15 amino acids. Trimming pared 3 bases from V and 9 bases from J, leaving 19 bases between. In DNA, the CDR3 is TGTGCCAGCAGCGCGCAGGGGATAGATCGTGGCATTCAGTACTTC. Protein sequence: CASSAQGIDRGIQYF.

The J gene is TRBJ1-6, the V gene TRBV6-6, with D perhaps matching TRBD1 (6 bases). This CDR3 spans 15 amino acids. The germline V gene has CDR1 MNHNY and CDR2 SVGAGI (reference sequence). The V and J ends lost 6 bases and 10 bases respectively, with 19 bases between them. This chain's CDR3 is CASSQDLGGRSPLHF. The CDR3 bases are TGTGCCAGCAGCCAGGACCTTGGGGGCCGGTCACCCCTCCACTTT.

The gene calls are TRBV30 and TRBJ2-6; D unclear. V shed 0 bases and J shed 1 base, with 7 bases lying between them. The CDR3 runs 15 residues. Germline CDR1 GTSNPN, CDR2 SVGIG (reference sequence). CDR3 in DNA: TGTGCCTGGAGTGTAAGTACTTCTGGGGCCAACGTCCTGACTTTC. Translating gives CAWSVSTSGANVLTF.

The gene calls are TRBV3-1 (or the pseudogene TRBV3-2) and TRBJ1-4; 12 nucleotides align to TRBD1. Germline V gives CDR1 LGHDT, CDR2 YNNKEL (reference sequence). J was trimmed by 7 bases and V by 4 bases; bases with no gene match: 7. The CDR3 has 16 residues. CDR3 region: CASSLGQGAQSEKLFF. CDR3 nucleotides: TGTGCCAGCAGCCTGGGACAGGGGGCACAAAGTGAAAAACTGTTTTTT.

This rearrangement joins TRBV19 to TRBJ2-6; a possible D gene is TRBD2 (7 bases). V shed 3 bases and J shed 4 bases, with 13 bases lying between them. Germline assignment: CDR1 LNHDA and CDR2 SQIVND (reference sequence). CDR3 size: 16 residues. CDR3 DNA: TGTGCCAGTAGTATCGGCGGGGGCTTAGGGGCCAACGTCCTGACTTTC. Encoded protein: CASSIGGGLGANVLTF. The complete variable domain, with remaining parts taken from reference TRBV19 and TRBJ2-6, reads DGGITQSPKYLFRKEGQNVTLSCEQNLNHDAMYWYRQDPGQGLRLIYYSQIVNDFQKGDIAEGYSVSREKKESFPLTVTSAQKNPTAFYLCASSIGGGLGANVLTFGAGSRLTVL.

The chain's CDR3 is CASSSPPGQGENSGNTIYF. In DNA, the CDR3 is TGTGCCAGCAGTTCGCCACCGGGACAGGGGGAAAACTCTGGAAACACCATATATTTT. V gene TRBV28 combines with J gene TRBJ1-3; 11 bases agree with TRBD1. With V trimmed by 4 bases and J by 0 bases, 11 bases remained unmatched. Germline assignment: CDR1 MDHEN and CDR2 SYDVKM. The CDR3 totals 19 residues.

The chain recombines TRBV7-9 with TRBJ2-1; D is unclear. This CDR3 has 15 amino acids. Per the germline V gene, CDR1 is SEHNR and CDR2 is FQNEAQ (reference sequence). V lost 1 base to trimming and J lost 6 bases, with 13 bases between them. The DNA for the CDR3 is TGTGCCAGCAGCTTAGGGCTCACAGTCGGCAATGAGCAGTTCTTC. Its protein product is CASSLGLTVGNEQFF.

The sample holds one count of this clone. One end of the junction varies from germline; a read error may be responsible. This CDR3 is CASSQGLVGGMIF. In DNA, the CDR3 is TGCGCCAGCAGCCAGGGACTGGTCGGTGGGATGATCTTT. The rearrangement uses TRBV4-3 and TRBJ1-1; TRBD1 might be the D (5 bases). The CDR3 runs 13 residues. Per the germline V gene, CDR1 is LGHNA and CDR2 is YSLEER.

CDR3 sequence reads: CASSQVQTVSNTF. The CDR3 nucleotides are TGCGCCAGCAGCCAAGTACAAACAGTATCGAACACCTTC. The chain recombines TRBV4-1 with TRBJ1-2; D is ambiguous. Germline-derived CDR1 and CDR2 are MGHRA and YSYEKL. V lost 1 base and J 12 bases, leaving 15 bases between the germline ends. The CDR3 totals 13 residues.

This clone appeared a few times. For the CDR3, the DNA is TGCGCCAGCAGCTTAGGACAGGGCAAAAACTATGGCTACACCTTC. It translates to CASSLGQGKNYGYTF. The V gene is TRBV5-1, the J gene TRBJ1-2; 8 positions match TRBD1. Germline values: CDR1 SGHRS, CDR2 YFSETQ. V trimming: 2 bases; J trimming: 2 bases; junction bases outside the gene matches: 5. The CDR3 is 15 residues long.

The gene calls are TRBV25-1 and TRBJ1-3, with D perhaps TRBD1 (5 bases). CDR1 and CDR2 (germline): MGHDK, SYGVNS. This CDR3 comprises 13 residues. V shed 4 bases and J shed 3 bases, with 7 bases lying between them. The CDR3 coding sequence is TGTGCCAGCAGTGTGGGGGGTGGAAACACCATATATTTT. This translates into CASSVGGGNTIYF.